The table lists the clone carrying this T cell receptor (beta chain) with many counts. This specimen comes from a study of shared clonotypes between healthy human individuals. The CDR3 is 17 residues long. Germline V gene data show CDR1 as SGHVS and CDR2 as FQNEAQ. V lost 5 bases to trimming and J lost 1 base, with 20 bases between them. Clones were sequenced by immunoSEQ multiplex PCR, and TCRdb holds only the in-frame ones, with some missing. The sample consists of hundreds of thousands of clones, around 67% of them appearing once. The chain uses TRBV7-8 and TRBJ1-1, with D maybe TRBD1 (5 bases). The receptor was derived from a young man in good health. Sequences were obtained from memory CD4+ T cells sorted from blood. Subset specified: CD45RA-negative fraction. DNA for the CDR3: TGTGCCAGCAGCCGCAAGAGCAACTCACAGGCGAACACTGAAGCTTTCTTT. This encodes CASSRKSNSQANTEAFF.